This TCR beta chain was captured in a study of CD8 T cells in ankylosing spondylitis. This clonotype was detected ten times or more. What it binds is unknown. Germline V gene lookup returns CDR1 DFQATT and CDR2 SNEGSKA (reference sequence). The CDR3 has 16 amino acids. Trimming took 5 bases from V and 3 from J, leaving 20 bases between them. For TCR beta, libraries came from quantitative 5'-RACE with molecular barcodes. MiXCR, run by TCRdb on the 5' RACE reads, gives a single entry per CDR3 protein. Of about 120,000 distinct CDR3 sequences listed, approximately 14% are singletons. Whole-study findings and limits: Disease-linked clones proved CD8+ and comparatively uncommon in peripheral blood. Ankylosing spondylitis blood appeared to be characterized by a TCR beta motif of several highly homologous variants. As reported, disease-linked clones showed significant enrichment in matched ankylosing spondylitis synovial fluid.

The clonotype was recovered from a female donor with ankylosing spondylitis or in good health (not recorded which). V is TRBV20-1 and J is TRBJ2-1; a weak D match, TRBD2 (7 bases). The sequenced sample was blood, either unsorted or a sorted T cell fraction (not recorded which). CDR3 sequence reads: CSAPIGGGADYNEQFF. The CDR3 coding sequence is TGCAGTGCTCCAATAGGGGGGGGAGCCGACTACAATGAGCAGTTCTTC.